This section outlines one T cell receptor (beta chain) sequence together with its context. Its antigen is unknown. The data derive from a study of identical twins. Broader study findings: Cross-sectional statistical analysis, not tracking of the same donors, underpinned the conclusions.

TCRdb re-called the 5' RACE reads through MiXCR, storing one row per CDR3 protein. This table has 400,000 to 550,000 distinct CDR3 sequences, approximately 25% appearing once. CDR3 size: 15 residues. Germline V gene data show CDR1 as SNHLY and CDR2 as FYNNEI. Trimming at V came to 3 bases and at J to 9 bases, leaving 8 bases not matched to a gene. This same sample was also taken into another study, of T cells expressing NK-cell markers. That report notes: There were seven HCMV-seropositive donors and one seronegative donor among the eight sequenced.

The chain employs TRBV2 and TRBJ2-1, with TRBD2 identical over 10 bases. The sample was CD4+ T cells sorted from blood. The sequence was collected from a young woman in good health. CDR3 amino acids: CASSDRASGRTEQFF. CDR3 nucleotides: TGTGCCAGCAGTGATAGGGCTAGCGGGAGAACTGAGCAGTTCTTC. The full variable domain, rest sourced from reference TRBV2 and TRBJ2-1, is EPEVTQTPSHQVTQMGQEVILRCVPISNHLYFYWYRQILGQKVEFLVSFYNNEISEKSEIFDDQFSVERPDGSNFTLKIRSTKLEDSAMYFCASSDRASGRTEQFFGPGTRLTVL.